Only a few counts were recorded for the clone carrying this T cell receptor beta chain. The antigen is undetermined. Deletions cut 1 base from V and 6 bases from J, with 12 bases between. The V gene's germline CDR1 is MGHRA and CDR2 YSYEKL. This CDR3 is 14 amino acids long. The data derive from a study of PD-1 blockade in classical Hodgkin lymphoma. Overall study results and limits: Reported findings placed baseline TCR diversity lower in newly diagnosed patients (compared with healthy donors). Baseline diversity resembling that of newly diagnosed patients was seen in complete responders. Sources of repertoire differences remain undefined, possibly disease activity or prior therapy. Diversity in CD4+ TCRs, unlike that measured in CD8+ TCRs, had risen significantly by C4D1.

The assay was immunoSEQ multiplex PCR, and TCRdb's table has in-frame clones only and misses some. The repertoire holds 40,000 to 45,000 clones, around 74% seen once, with approximately 2.5% in the top ten. Time point of the sample: cycle 4 day 1 (C4D1), after more than 5 weeks of nivolumab. The patients all showed relapse after autologous stem cell transplantation, while their brentuximab vedotin exposure varied. The origin of this receptor is a human donor with classical Hodgkin lymphoma. Sequences were derived from peripheral blood mononuclear cells (PBMCs), sampled before the fourth cycle of nivolumab. The J gene is TRBJ1-2, the V gene TRBV4-1; D gene ambiguous. CDR3 sequence (DNA): TGCGCCAGCAGCCAAGTAGTAAGCTTAGATGGCTACACCTTC. Amino acids: CASSQVVSLDGYTF.